The sequence of this T cell receptor beta chain was determined in a study of shared clonotypes between healthy human individuals. About the research overall: There were three CD4 naive, three CD4 memory, two CD8 naive and one CD8 memory plates per donor. Study-wide findings and caveats: Approximately 5.1% was the fraction of naive CD4 clonotypes found shared across several donors.

Clones were read by immunoSEQ multiplex PCR, and TCRdb kept only the in-frame ones, dropping some. The table lists hundreds of thousands of clones, approximately 96% of them singletons. As regards this clone: Its specificity is not known.

CD8 cells classed as naive were CD45RO-negative and positively selected for CCR7, excluding terminally differentiated effector memory CD45RA+ cells. The V and J ends lost 10 bases and 0 bases, in that order; junction bases with no gene match: 11. CDR3 length: 15 residues. From germline, CDR1 is MNHEY and CDR2 SVGAGI. The specimen sequenced was naive CD8+ T cells sorted from blood. The sequence came from a woman aged 25 to 39 in good health. The J gene is TRBJ2-7, the V gene TRBV6-5, with TRBD1 matching 8 bases. CDR3 in DNA: TGTGCCACCAAGAACGGACAGGGATCCTCCTACGAGCAGTACTTC. Protein product: CATKNGQGSSYEQYF.